The T cell receptor (beta chain) under discussion was sequenced for a study of cytomegalovirus exposure and HLA in healthy donors. The J segment lost 2 bases and the V segment lost 0 bases, leaving 0 bases of the junction unmatched. Germline CDR1 and CDR2: MNHEY and SVGAGI. This CDR3 comprises 14 residues. A word on this clone: Its specificity is not known.

The study's findings and limits: The study recorded 150 to 200 TCR beta chains that were cytomegalovirus-associated. Most of the TCR beta V segments (in an earlier analysis) were productive either about 87% or about 30% of the time. A later analysis found TCR association rates differed by HLA locus, highest for DRB1 and lowest for HLA-C. Compared with the approximately 700-donor mean, an Asian-associated ancestry cluster reportedly had fewer N-insertions, according to a later analysis.

Use of 60 Vbeta and 13 Jbeta primers characterized the PCR. Clones were read by immunoSEQ multiplex PCR, and TCRdb kept only the in-frame ones, dropping some. The sample has around 150,000 clones; around four fifths are singletons. The specimen was PBMCs. The V gene is TRBV6-5, the J gene TRBJ2-7; 8 positions agree with TRBD2. The TCR comes from a man younger than 35 in good health and CMV-seronegative. Here the CDR3 reads CASSYSTSAYEQYF. CDR3 sequence (DNA): TGTGCCAGCAGTTACTCGACTAGCGCCTACGAGCAGTACTTC.